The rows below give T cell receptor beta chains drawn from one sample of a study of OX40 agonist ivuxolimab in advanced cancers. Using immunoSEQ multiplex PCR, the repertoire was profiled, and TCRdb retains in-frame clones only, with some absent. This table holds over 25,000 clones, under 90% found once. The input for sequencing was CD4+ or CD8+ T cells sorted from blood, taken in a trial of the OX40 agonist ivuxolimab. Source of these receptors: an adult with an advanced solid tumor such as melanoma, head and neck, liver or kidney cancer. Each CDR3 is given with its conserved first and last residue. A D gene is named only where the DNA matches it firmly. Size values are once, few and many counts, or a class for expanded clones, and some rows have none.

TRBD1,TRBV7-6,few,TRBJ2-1,CASSEGTGVRNEQFF,TGTGCCAGCAGCGAGGGGACAGGGGTTAGGAATGAGCAGTTCTTC
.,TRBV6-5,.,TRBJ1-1,CASSYSIYVNTEAFF,TGTGCCAGCAGTTACTCGATATACGTGAACACTGAAGCTTTCTTT
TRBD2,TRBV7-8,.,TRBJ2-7,CASSSPGLAGGTSYEQYF,TGTGCCAGCAGCTCTCCGGGACTAGCGGGGGGGACGTCCTACGAGCAGTACTTC
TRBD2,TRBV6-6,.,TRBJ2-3,CASSYWPGGKRDTQYF,TGTGCCAGCAGTTACTGGCCGGGGGGGAAGCGAGATACGCAGTATTTT
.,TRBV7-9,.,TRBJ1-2,CASSLVGGDNYGYTF,TGTGCCAGCAGCTTAGTCGGGGGTGATAACTATGGCTACACCTTC
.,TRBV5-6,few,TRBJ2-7,CASSLGHYEQYF,TGTGCCAGCAGCTTGGGACACTACGAGCAGTACTTC
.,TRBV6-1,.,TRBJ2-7,CASSELPGRGHEQYF,TGTGCCAGCAGTGAACTCCCAGGGCGGGGGCACGAGCAGTACTTC
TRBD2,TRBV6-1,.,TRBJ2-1,CASSVLAGGPNEQFF,TGTGCCAGCAGTGTACTAGCGGGGGGGCCCAATGAGCAGTTCTTC
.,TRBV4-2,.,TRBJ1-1,CASSQGWGSNTEAFF,TGTGCCAGCAGCCAAGGGTGGGGTTCGAACACTGAAGCTTTCTTT
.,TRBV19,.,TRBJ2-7,CASSIGQHSYEQYF,TGTGCCAGTAGTATAGGACAGCACTCCTACGAGCAGTACTTC
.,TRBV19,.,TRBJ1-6,CASSIDPRDNYNSPLHF,TGTGCCAGTAGTATAGACCCTCGGGACAACTATAATTCACCCCTCCACTTT
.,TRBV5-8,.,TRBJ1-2,CASSSLKQNRDRCTF,TGTGCCAGCAGCTCCCTAAAGCAGAACAGGGATAGGTGCACCTTC
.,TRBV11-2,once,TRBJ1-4,CASSFTYATNEKLFF,TGTGCCAGCAGCTTTACCTATGCAACTAATGAAAAACTGTTTTTT
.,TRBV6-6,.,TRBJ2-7,CASSYRAGDEQYF,TGTGCCAGCAGTTATCGGGCAGGGGACGAGCAGTACTTC
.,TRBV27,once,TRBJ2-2,CASSLKGNTGELFF,TGTGCCAGCAGTTTAAAGGGGAACACCGGGGAGCTGTTTTTT
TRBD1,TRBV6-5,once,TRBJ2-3,CATTGVGDTQYF,TGTGCCACTACAGGGGTTGGGGATACGCAGTATTTT
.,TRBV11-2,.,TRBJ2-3,CASSALARGRDTQYF,TGTGCCAGCAGCGCGCTAGCTAGGGGAAGGGATACGCAGTATTTT
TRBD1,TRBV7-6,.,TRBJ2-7,CASSFYRGYEQYF,TGTGCCAGCAGCTTCTACAGGGGCTACGAGCAGTACTTC
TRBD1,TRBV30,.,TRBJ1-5,CAWSSSPQGAVQPQHF,TGTGCCTGGAGTTCATCACCCCAGGGGGCGGTTCAGCCCCAGCATTTT
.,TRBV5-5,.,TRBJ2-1,CASSYDLDINEQFF,TGTGCCAGCAGCTACGATCTTGACATTAATGAGCAGTTCTTC
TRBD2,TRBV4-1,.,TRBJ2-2,CASTQKTSGVGGELFF,TGCGCCAGCACCCAAAAGACTAGCGGGGTCGGCGGGGAGCTGTTTTTT
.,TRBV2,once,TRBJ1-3,CASSPTNLGNTIYF,TGTGCCAGCAGTCCGACGAACCTAGGAAACACCATATATTTT
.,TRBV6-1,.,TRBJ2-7,CASSERHLAYEQYF,TGTGCCAGCAGTGAACGGCACCTCGCCTACGAGCAGTACTTC
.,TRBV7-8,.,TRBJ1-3,CASSLAQGGYTIYF,TGTGCCAGCAGCTTAGCACAGGGAGGGTACACCATATATTTT
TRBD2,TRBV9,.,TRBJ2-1,CASSVEGGSSYNEQFF,TGTGCCAGCAGCGTAGAGGGCGGGAGCTCCTACAATGAGCAGTTCTTC
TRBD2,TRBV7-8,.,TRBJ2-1,CASSSTSGGRNEQFF,TGTGCCAGCAGCAGTACTAGCGGGGGGCGCAATGAGCAGTTCTTC
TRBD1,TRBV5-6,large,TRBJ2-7,CASSLTGGVHEQYF,TGTGCCAGCAGCCTGACAGGGGGCGTCCACGAGCAGTACTTC
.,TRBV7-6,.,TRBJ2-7,CASSPESSSYEQYF,TGTGCCAGCAGTCCCGAAAGCAGCTCCTACGAGCAGTACTTC
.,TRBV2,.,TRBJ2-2,CASGKTNTGELFF,TGTGCCAGCGGGAAGACGAACACCGGGGAGCTGTTTTTT
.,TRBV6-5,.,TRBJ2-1,CASSYSMGETYNEQFF,TGTGCCAGCAGTTACTCGATGGGGGAGACCTACAATGAGCAGTTCTTC
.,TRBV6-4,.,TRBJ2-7,CASSDSSQFPSYEQYF,TGTGCCAGCAGTGACTCGAGTCAGTTCCCATCCTACGAGCAGTACTTC
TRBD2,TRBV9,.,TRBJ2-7,CASSVSTSGKLYEQYF,TGTGCCAGCAGCGTAAGCACTAGCGGGAAACTTTACGAGCAGTACTTC
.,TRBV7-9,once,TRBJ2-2,CASSLARTVVELFF,TGTGCCAGCAGCTTAGCGAGGACGGTTGTGGAGCTGTTTTTT
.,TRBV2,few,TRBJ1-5,CASKDSPNQPQHF,TGTGCCAGCAAGGACAGTCCCAATCAGCCCCAGCATTTT
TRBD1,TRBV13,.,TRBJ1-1,CASSLGRGPEVTAFF,TGTGCCAGCAGCTTAGGCAGGGGGCCGGAGGTGACAGCTTTCTTT
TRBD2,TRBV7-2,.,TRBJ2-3,CASSSSLLAGATDTQYF,TGTGCCAGCAGCTCCTCCCTCCTAGCGGGGGCCACAGATACGCAGTATTTT
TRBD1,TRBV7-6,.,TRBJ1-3,CASSAGTDSSGNTIYF,TGTGCCAGCAGCGCCGGGACAGATTCTTCTGGAAACACCATATATTTT
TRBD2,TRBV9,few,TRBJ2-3,CASSYPTERGGPDTQYF,TGTGCCAGCAGCTATCCGACTGAGCGGGGGGGCCCCGATACGCAGTATTTT
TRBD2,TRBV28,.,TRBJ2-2,CASSSTYSGSTGELFF,TGTGCCAGCAGTTCCACATATAGCGGGAGCACCGGGGAGCTGTTTTTT
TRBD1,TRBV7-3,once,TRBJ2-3,CASSFNRGNTDTQYF,TGTGCCAGCAGCTTTAACAGGGGTAACACAGATACGCAGTATTTT
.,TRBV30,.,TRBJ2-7,CAWRSGYEQYF,TGTGCCTGGAGAAGCGGATACGAGCAGTACTTC
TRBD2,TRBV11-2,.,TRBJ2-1,CASSFRLAGGLYNEQFF,TGTGCCAGCAGCTTCCGTCTAGCGGGGGGGTTGTACAATGAGCAGTTCTTC
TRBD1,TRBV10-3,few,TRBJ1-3,CAISGNPGQGPLISGNTIYF,TGTGCCATCAGTGGGAATCCGGGACAGGGCCCGTTGATTTCTGGAAACACCATATATTTT
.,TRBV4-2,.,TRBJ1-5,CASSQEVISQLDQPQHF,TGTGCCAGCAGCCAAGAGGTTATTTCACAGCTCGACCAGCCCCAGCATTTT
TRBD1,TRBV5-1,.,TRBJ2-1,CASSLEGQAFYNEQFF,TGCGCCAGCAGCTTGGAAGGACAGGCTTTCTACAATGAGCAGTTCTTC
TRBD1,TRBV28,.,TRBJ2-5,CASSLTGEKWNGETQYF,TGTGCCAGCAGTTTAACAGGGGAGAAATGGAATGGGGAGACCCAGTACTTC
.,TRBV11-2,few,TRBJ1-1,CASSLGENTEAFF,TGTGCCAGCAGCTTAGGCGAAAACACTGAAGCTTTCTTT
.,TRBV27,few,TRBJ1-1,CASSLSVGANTEAFF,TGTGCCAGCAGTTTATCGGTCGGAGCGAACACTGAAGCTTTCTTT
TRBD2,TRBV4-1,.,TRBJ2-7,CASSQTSGNNYEQYF,TGCGCCAGCAGCCAAACTAGCGGGAATAACTACGAGCAGTACTTC
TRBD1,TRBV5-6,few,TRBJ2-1,CASSGDRVPYNEQFF,TGTGCCAGCAGCGGGGACAGGGTCCCCTACAATGAGCAGTTCTTC
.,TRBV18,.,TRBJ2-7,CASSLRDLGHSYEQYF,TGTGCCAGCTCTCTCCGCGATCTGGGACATTCCTACGAGCAGTACTTC
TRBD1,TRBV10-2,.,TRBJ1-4,CASRGQDGKLFF,TGCGCCAGCAGGGGACAGGACGGAAAACTGTTTTTT
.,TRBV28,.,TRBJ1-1,CASSPTSWNTEAFF,TGTGCCAGCAGTCCCACAAGTTGGAACACTGAAGCTTTCTTT